The 17 T cell receptor beta chains below all came from one sample that was sequenced in a study of cytotoxic CD8 clonotypes in ibrutinib-treated CLL. The method was immunoSEQ multiplex PCR; TCRdb's version includes in-frame clones alone and lacks a portion of them. The repertoire consists of about 160,000 clones, with about 88% occurring once and the leading ten covering roughly 3%. This material consisted of PBMCs, taken at disease progression, from a patient treated with ibrutinib. Source of these receptors: a human donor with chronic lymphocytic leukemia.

This clone showed up just once. J is TRBJ2-2 and V is TRBV11-3; 7 positions match TRBD2. V gave up 4 bases and J gave up 8 bases; unmatched junction bases: 16. There are 17 residues in the CDR3. Germline V gene data show CDR1 as SGHNT and CDR2 as YENEEA. The CDR3 region is CASSWTASGGSSGELFF. In DNA form, the CDR3 reads TGTGCCAGCAGCTGGACCGCCTCTGGCGGGAGTTCTGGGGAGCTGTTTTTT.

This clone was detected once. The chain has TRBV13 and TRBJ1-3; possible D gene TRBD1, 5 bases. Trimming took off 5 bases at V and 2 bases at J, with 22 bases between the two ends. CDR3 size: 18 residues. Germline CDR1 PRHDT, CDR2 FYEKMQ (reference sequence). The CDR3, as DNA: TGTGCCAGCAGCCCGAACGCGGGACTAGGGCCCACTGGAAACACCATATATTTT. Translating gives CASSPNAGLGPTGNTIYF.

V and J are TRBV1 and TRBJ2-2; the listed D gene, TRBD2, was not tested against the DNA. TRBV1 represents a pseudogene. This CDR3 is built from 17 residues. The CDR3 DNA follows: TGCACCAGCAGCCAAGATCGTCGGACTACGAACACCGGGGAGCTGTTTTTT. This gives the protein CTSSQDRRTTNTGELFF.

The V and J genes are TRBV19 and TRBJ2-1; possibly TRBD1 for D (5 bases). V dropped 4 bases and J dropped 10 bases, with 11 bases sitting between them. The germline V gene encodes CDR1 LNHDA and CDR2 SQIVND (reference sequence). CDR3 length: 12 amino acids. CDR3 residues: CASSNRRSEQFF. The CDR3 nucleotides are TGTGCCAGTAGTAACAGGCGTTCGGAGCAGTTCTTC.

The rearrangement uses TRBV6-6 and TRBJ2-2; 7 bases fit TRBD2. Germline CDR1 MNHNY, CDR2 SVGAGI (reference sequence). The ends lost 7 bases at V and 2 bases at J; junction bases unmatched: 10. This CDR3 spans 16 amino acids. This chain's CDR3 is CASTLGLAANTGELFF. The CDR3 region has the DNA TGTGCCAGCACCCTAGGCCTAGCGGCTAACACCGGGGAGCTGTTTTTT.

The count of this clone is one. The genes are TRBV12-5 and TRBJ2-2; no firm D call. This CDR3 spans 12 amino acids. Germline lookup yields CDR1 LGHNT and CDR2 FRNRAP. V was cut by 7 bases and J by 3 bases, with 6 bases left in between. The CDR3 is CASARDTGELFF. The CDR3 bases are TGTGCTAGTGCCCGGGACACCGGGGAGCTGTTTTTT.

This clone was counted once. The chain is built from TRBV5-4 and TRBJ2-7; 7 bases map to TRBD2. Germline-derived CDR1 and CDR2 are SGHNT and YYREEE (reference sequence). The CDR3 totals 14 residues. The ends lost 7 bases at V and 1 base at J; junction bases unmatched: 8. CDR3 region: CASGRGRSSYEQYF. CDR3 in DNA: TGTGCCAGCGGACGCGGGAGATCTTCCTACGAGCAGTACTTC.

The CDR3 protein is CASSLRGVGNTIYF. DNA for the CDR3: TGTGCCAGCAGTCTAAGGGGAGTAGGAAACACCATATATTTT. The chain uses TRBV6-5 and TRBJ1-3; D possibly corresponds to TRBD1 (5 bases). The CDR3 length is 14 residues. The V gene's germline CDR1 is MNHEY and CDR2 SVGAGI. V lost 5 bases and J lost 4, with 12 bases in between.

The rearrangement joins TRBV28 to TRBJ1-4; 8 bases map to TRBD1. This CDR3 spans 14 amino acids. J gave up 6 bases and V 6 bases, and 6 bases lay outside the gene matches. CDR1 is MDHEN and CDR2 is SYDVKM in the germline V gene. The CDR3 DNA is TGTGCCAGCAGCTTAGACAGGGGAGATGAAAAACTGTTTTTT. This sequence encodes CASSLDRGDEKLFF.

This clone has a single count. This rearrangement joins TRBV7-6 to TRBJ2-1, with D perhaps matching TRBD2 (5 bases). This CDR3 comprises 16 residues. The V gene's germline CDR1 is SGHVS and CDR2 FNYEAQ. Trimming removed 1 base at V and 4 bases at J, with 14 bases between. The CDR3, as DNA: TGTGCCAGCAGCTTAGGGGTAGGCCTAGCTTACAATGAGCAGTTCTTC. Its protein product is CASSLGVGLAYNEQFF.

The rearrangement joins TRBV5-5 to TRBJ2-3; possibly TRBD2 for D (5 bases). Germline V gene data show CDR1 as SGHKS and CDR2 as YYEKEE (reference sequence). The CDR3 consists of 15 residues. The V and J ends lost 0 bases and 3 bases respectively, with 11 bases between them. The CDR3 sequence is CASSLVRAATDTQYF. Here the CDR3 DNA reads TGTGCCAGCAGCTTGGTCCGAGCGGCTACAGATACGCAGTATTTT. Complete variable domain (other parts from reference TRBV5-5 and TRBJ2-3): DAGVTQSPTHLIKTRGQQVTLRCSPISGHKSVSWYQQVLGQGPQFIFQYYEKEERGRGNFPDRFSARQFPNYSSELNVNALLLGDSALYLCASSLVRAATDTQYFGPGTRLTVL.

The J gene is TRBJ2-7, the V gene TRBV13; 13 bases are a match to TRBD2. CDR1 is PRHDT, CDR2 FYEKMQ, per germline (reference sequence). V was clipped by 5 bases and J by 5 bases; unmatched bases: 6. This CDR3 is built from 15 residues. CDR3 DNA: TGTGCCAGCAGCAAAAGGACTAGCGGGAGTCACGAGCAGTACTTC. Translated, it gives CASSKRTSGSHEQYF.

This clone was detected once. J is TRBJ2-1 and V is TRBV5-4; TRBD1 might be the D (5 bases). This CDR3 comprises 14 residues. The ends were cut back, 3 bases at V and 1 base at J, with 8 bases in the middle. Germline CDR1 and CDR2: SGHNT and YYREEE (reference sequence). The CDR3 here is CASSSKGSYNEQFF. Written as DNA, the CDR3 is TGTGCCAGCAGCTCAAAGGGGTCCTACAATGAGCAGTTCTTC.

The chain is built from TRBV7-9 and TRBJ1-3; 10 bases line up with TRBD1. Germline V gene lookup returns CDR1 SEHNR and CDR2 FQNEAQ (reference sequence). The junction had 5 bases not matched to a gene; V was cut back by 5 bases and J by 4 bases. The CDR3 length is 15 residues. This chain's CDR3 is CASSVGQGLGNTIYF. CDR3 nucleotides: TGTGCCAGCAGCGTGGGACAGGGGCTCGGAAACACCATATATTTT. The variable domain in full, with the rest retrieved from reference TRBV7-9 and TRBJ1-3, is DTGVSQNPRHKITKRGQNVTFRCDPISEHNRLYWYRQTLGQGPEFLTYFQNEAQLEKSRLLSDRFSAERPKGSFSTLEIQRTEQGDSAMYLCASSVGQGLGNTIYFGEGSWLTVV.

There are a few counts of this clone. The V and J genes are TRBV6-1 and TRBJ1-1; 9 positions agree with TRBD1. The junction had 7 bases not matched to a gene; V was cut back by 8 bases and J by 6 bases. The CDR3 has 13 amino acids. CDR1 and CDR2 (germline): MNHNS, SASEGT. The CDR3 sequence is CASRRQGVPEAFF. Written as DNA, the CDR3 is TGTGCCAGCCGTCGACAGGGGGTACCTGAAGCTTTCTTT.

Only a few counts were recorded for this clone. The genes are TRBV5-1 and TRBJ2-7; 9 positions match TRBD2. Germline V gene sequence: CDR1 SGHRS, CDR2 YFSETQ. The CDR3 runs 14 residues. The J segment lost 0 bases and the V segment lost 2 bases, leaving 0 bases of the junction unmatched. CDR3: CASSFSGSSYEQYF. Here the CDR3 DNA reads TGCGCCAGCAGCTTTAGCGGGAGCTCCTACGAGCAGTACTTC.

This chain uses TRBV25-1 with TRBJ1-2; D possibly corresponds to TRBD1 (5 bases). The V gene's germline CDR1 is MGHDK and CDR2 SYGVNS. V was shortened by 8 bases and J by 4 bases, with 20 bases between the two germline ends. The CDR3 length is 15 residues. DNA for the CDR3: TGTGCCAGCTTCTCAACCGGGAGGGGCGGCTATGGCTACACCTTC. Translating it yields CASFSTGRGGYGYTF.